A few counts support the clone carrying this T cell receptor beta chain. Its antigen is undetermined. Per germline, CDR1 SGHTA and CDR2 FQGNSA. The CDR3 runs 13 residues. Trimming shortened V by 3 bases and J by 4 bases, and 10 bases separated the two germline ends. The data derive from a study of T cell repertoires in cytomegalovirus infection. Study at large: It was recently identified HLA-C-restricted and well-studied HLA-B-restricted CMV epitopes that the study used. Indications came from public TCR beta signatures; they pointed to CMV infection and to a matching HLA type. Study results and limitations: Using cumulative public TCR beta family frequency, the authors identified those who carried CMV together with the relevant HLA. Ex vivo, HLA-C-restricted CMV-specific TCR beta clonotypes prevailed over the rest of the response.

TCRdb independently ran MiXCR on the reads; one entry per CDR3 protein. The data show about 340,000 distinct CDR3 sequences, roughly 28% seen once. The sample consisted of cultured PBMCs, taken from culture after CMV antigen stimulation. The TCR sequence derives from a human donor in good health (CMV status not recorded). Some clones in this sample may be carry-over from other donors' samples. This chain joins TRBV7-2 and TRBJ2-7; a possible D gene is TRBD1 (5 bases). CDR3 DNA sequence: TGTGCCAGCAGCTTCGCCAGGGCTTACGAGCAGTACTTC. This sequence encodes CASSFARAYEQYF. Full variable domain (missing parts from reference TRBV7-2 and TRBJ2-7): GAGVSQSPSNKVTEKGKDVELRCDPISGHTALYWYRQSLGQGLEFLIYFQGNSAPDKSGLPSDRFSAERTGGSVSTLTIQRTQQEDSAVYLCASSFARAYEQYFGPGTRLTVT.